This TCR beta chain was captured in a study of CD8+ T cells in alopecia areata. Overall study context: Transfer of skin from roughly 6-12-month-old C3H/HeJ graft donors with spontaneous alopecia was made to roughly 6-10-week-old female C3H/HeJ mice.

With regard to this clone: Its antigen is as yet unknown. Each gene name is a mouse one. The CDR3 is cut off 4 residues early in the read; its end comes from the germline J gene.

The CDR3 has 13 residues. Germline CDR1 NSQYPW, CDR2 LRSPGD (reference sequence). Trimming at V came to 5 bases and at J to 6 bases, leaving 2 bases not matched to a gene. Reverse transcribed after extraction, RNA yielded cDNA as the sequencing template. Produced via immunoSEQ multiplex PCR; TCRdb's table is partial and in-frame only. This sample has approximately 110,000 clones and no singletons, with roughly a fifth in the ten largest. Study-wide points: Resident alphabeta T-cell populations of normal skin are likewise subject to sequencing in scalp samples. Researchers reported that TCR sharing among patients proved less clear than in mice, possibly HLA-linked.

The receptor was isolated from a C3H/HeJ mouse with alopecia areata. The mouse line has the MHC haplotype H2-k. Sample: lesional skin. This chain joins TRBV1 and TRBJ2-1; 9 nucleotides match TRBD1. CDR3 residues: CTCSHRGLAEQFF. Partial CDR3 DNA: TGCACCTGCAGTCACAGGGGGCTTGCT. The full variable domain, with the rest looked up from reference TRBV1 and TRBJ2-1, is VTLLEQNPRWRLVPRGQAVNLRCILKNSQYPWMSWYQQDLQKQLQWLFTLRSPGDKEVKSLPGADYLATRVTDTELRLQVANMSQGRTLYCTCSHRGLAEQFFGPGTRLTVL.